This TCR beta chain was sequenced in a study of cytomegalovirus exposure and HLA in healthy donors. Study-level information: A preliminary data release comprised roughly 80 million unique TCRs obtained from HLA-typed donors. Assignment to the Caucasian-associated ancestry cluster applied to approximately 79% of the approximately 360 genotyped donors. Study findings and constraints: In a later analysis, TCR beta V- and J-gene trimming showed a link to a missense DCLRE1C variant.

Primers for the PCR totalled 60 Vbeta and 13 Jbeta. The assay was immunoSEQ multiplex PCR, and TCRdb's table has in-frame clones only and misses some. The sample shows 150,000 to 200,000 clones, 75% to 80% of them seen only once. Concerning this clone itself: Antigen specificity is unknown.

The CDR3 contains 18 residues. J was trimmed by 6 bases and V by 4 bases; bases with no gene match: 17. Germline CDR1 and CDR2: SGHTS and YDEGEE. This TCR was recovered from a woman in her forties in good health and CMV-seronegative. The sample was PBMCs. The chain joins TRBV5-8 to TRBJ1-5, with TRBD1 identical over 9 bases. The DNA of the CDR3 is TGTGCCAGCAGCCGGAGGGCCGGGACAGGGTTATATTCTCAGCCCCAGCATTTT. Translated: CASSRRAGTGLYSQPQHF. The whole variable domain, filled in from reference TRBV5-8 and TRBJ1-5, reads EAGVTQSPTHLIKTRGQQATLRCSPISGHTSVYWYQQALGLGLQFLLWYDEGEERNRGNFPPRFSGRQFPNYSSELNVNALELEDSALYLCASSRRAGTGLYSQPQHFGDGTRLSIL.